This T cell receptor beta chain was recorded in a study of neurological immune-mediated disorders. PBMCs stored at -80 C, numbering 2 million, were the origin of the unsorted libraries. One entry per CDR3 protein, called by TCRdb with MiXCR from the 5' RACE reads. The sample consists of around 70,000 distinct CDR3 sequences, around 5.2% of them appearing once. This clonotype showed up just a few times. The clonotype was recovered from a woman younger than 45 with multiple sclerosis. The sequenced sample was PBMCs.

This CDR3 reads CSARDPKQGNTEAFF. The CDR3 region has the DNA TGCAGTGCTAGAGATCCCAAACAAGGGAACACTGAAGCTTTCTTT. The V call is TRBV20-1, the J call TRBJ1-1; D is uncertain. The germline V and J ends were trimmed by 0 bases and 1 base, with 12 bases remaining between them. The CDR3 runs 15 residues. Per germline, CDR1 DFQATT and CDR2 SNEGSKA (reference sequence).